The 19 T cell receptor beta chains below come from one sample, sequenced in a study of blood T cell repertoires in COVID-19. Sequencing used immunoSEQ multiplex PCR; TCRdb keeps in-frame clones, though not all of them. The table records more than 200,000 clones, roughly 90% of them present only once. Material for sequencing was peripheral blood. The receptors here all came from a man in his 70s with acute or convalescent COVID-19.

V usage is TRBV9 and J usage is TRBJ2-3, with D tentatively TRBD2 (6 bases). This CDR3 contains 17 residues. The germline gives CDR1 SGDLS, CDR2 YYNGEE. V was shortened by 0 bases and J by 2 bases, with 16 bases between the two germline ends. DNA for the CDR3: TGTGCCAGCAGCGTAGGTAGACTAGACTACCACACAGATACGCAGTATTTT. This codes for CASSVGRLDYHTDTQYF.

The chain is built from TRBV20-1 and TRBJ1-1; 7 positions match TRBD1. V trimming: 5 bases; J trimming: 8 bases; junction bases outside the gene matches: 5. Germline CDR1 DFQATT, CDR2 SNEGSKA (reference sequence). The CDR3 extends over 11 amino acids. CDR3 residues: CSAWDSPEAFF. CDR3 DNA sequence: TGCAGTGCTTGGGACAGCCCCGAAGCTTTCTTT.

This clone has only one observation. J is TRBJ2-5 and V is TRBV29-1, with D maybe TRBD2 (5 bases). The CDR3 spans 15 residues. Germline CDR1 is SQVTM and CDR2 is ANQGSEA. V lost 3 bases, J lost 3 bases, and 17 bases lay in between. CDR3 in DNA: TGCAGCGTTGACCTTCTCGCCGGGATAGAAGAGACCCAGTACTTC. It yields the protein CSVDLLAGIEETQYF.

The chain has TRBV7-3 and TRBJ2-5; TRBD2 aligns across 10 bases. CDR3 length: 15 amino acids. CDR1 and CDR2 from the germline V gene are SGHTA and FQGTGA. The ends lost 0 bases at V and 5 bases at J; junction bases unmatched: 3. The CDR3 here is CASSLTGTSAETQYF. CDR3 in DNA: TGTGCCAGCAGCTTAACCGGGACTAGCGCTGAGACCCAGTACTTC.

The chain is built from TRBV7-2 and TRBJ1-5; TRBD1 aligns across 10 bases. Germline V CDR1 and CDR2: SGHTA, FQGNSA. This CDR3 spans 15 amino acids. The J segment lost 9 bases and the V segment lost 5 bases, leaving 10 bases of the junction unmatched. The DNA of the CDR3 is TGTGCCAGCAGCCCAACCGGGACAGGGGTACGGCCCCAGCATTTT. It encodes CASSPTGTGVRPQHF.

The chain combines TRBV14 with TRBJ2-1, with D possibly being TRBD1 (5 bases). The germline gives CDR1 SGHDN, CDR2 FVKESK. The CDR3 covers 17 residues. V lost 4 bases, J lost 0 bases, and 16 bases lay in between. CDR3 coding DNA: TGTGCCAGCAGCCTCAGGGCCGCCCGACGCTCCTACAATGAGCAGTTCTTC. Residues: CASSLRAARRSYNEQFF.

V is TRBV30 and J is TRBJ2-1, with D hard to call. Trimming removed 2 bases at V and 5 bases at J, with 4 bases between. Germline CDR1 is GTSNPN and CDR2 is SVGIG (reference sequence). CDR3 length: 11 amino acids. The CDR3: CAWSFNNEQFF. Written as DNA, the CDR3 is TGTGCCTGGAGTTTTAACAATGAGCAGTTCTTC.

The chain uses TRBV14 and TRBJ1-2; D not resolved. This CDR3 contains 12 residues. Germline V gene sequence: CDR1 SGHDN, CDR2 FVKESK. V was shortened by 3 bases and J by 4 bases, with 6 bases between the two germline ends. The CDR3 sequence: CASSHYTYGYTF. The CDR3 DNA is TGTGCCAGCAGCCATTACACCTATGGCTACACCTTC.

The rearrangement uses TRBV10-3 and TRBJ1-1; perhaps TRBD1 as D (6 bases). The V gene lost 8 bases and the J gene lost 8 bases, with 15 bases spanning the gap. This CDR3 has 12 residues. Germline assignment: CDR1 ENHRY and CDR2 SYGVKD. CDR3 DNA: TGTGCCATCGGTGGACAGCGCCGCGAAGCTTTCTTT. Amino acid sequence: CAIGGQRREAFF.

J is TRBJ2-1 and V is TRBV5-1; 10 nucleotides match TRBD1. Germline trimming cut 8 bases from V and 5 bases from J; bases unmatched to any gene: 7. CDR1 and CDR2 (germline): SGHRS, YFSETQ. The length of the CDR3 is 14 residues. This CDR3 reads CASTTGGSHNEQFF. The CDR3 nucleotides are TGCGCCAGTACGACAGGGGGCTCACACAATGAGCAGTTCTTC.

The rearrangement uses TRBV7-9 and TRBJ2-7; TRBD1 matches at 9 bases. The CDR3 has 14 residues. V was clipped by 6 bases and J by 3 bases; unmatched bases: 6. The germline gives CDR1 SEHNR, CDR2 FQNEAQ (reference sequence). DNA for the CDR3: TGTGCCAGCAGACGTCCGGGACAGGGCTACGAGCAGTACTTC. Its protein is CASRRPGQGYEQYF.

The rearrangement links TRBV10-3 to TRBJ2-1; D remains unclear. The CDR3 length is 14 residues. Germline CDR1 ENHRY, CDR2 SYGVKD. Trimming left V 6 bases short and J 0 bases short, with 9 bases between. CDR3 sequence reads: CAIRSANSYNEQFF. The CDR3 region has the DNA TGTGCCATCAGGAGCGCAAACTCCTACAATGAGCAGTTCTTC.

This clone was counted a few times. The chain has TRBV7-9 and TRBJ2-7; D unclear. Trimming removed 5 bases at V and 0 bases at J, with 11 bases between. CDR1 is SEHNR and CDR2 is FQNEAQ in the germline V gene (reference sequence). The CDR3 runs to 14 residues. Here the CDR3 reads CASSPSSSSYEQYF. The CDR3 DNA sequence: TGTGCCAGCAGCCCTAGTTCGAGCTCCTACGAGCAGTACTTC.

This clone showed up just a few times. This sequence joins TRBV5-6 and TRBJ2-1; possibly TRBD1 for D (5 bases). CDR3 length equals 16 residues. V gave up 5 bases and J gave up 11 bases, with 26 bases separating them. Germline V CDR1 and CDR2: SGHDT, YYEEEE. The CDR3 nucleotides read TGTGCCAGCAGTCTCCCAGGGCGATTCCCTAGTCAACAGCAGTTCTTC. It yields the protein CASSLPGRFPSQQQFF.

The gene calls are TRBV10-3 and TRBJ1-2; possible D gene TRBD1, 6 bases. Germline values: CDR1 ENHRY, CDR2 SYGVKD. Trimming removed 4 bases from V and 7 bases from J, with 19 bases in between. The CDR3 covers 15 residues. The CDR3 reads CAISVQGIVRSGYTF. CDR3 bases: TGTGCCATCAGTGTACAGGGTATTGTGAGAAGTGGCTACACCTTC.

Here the CDR3 reads CASSEYMGLETQYF. The DNA of the CDR3 is TGTGCCAGCAGTGAATATATGGGCCTGGAGACCCAGTACTTC. The chain joins TRBV25-1 to TRBJ2-5; D not resolved. With 0 bases removed from V and 5 bases from J, the gap between germline ends came to 10 bases. The CDR3 loop spans 14 amino acids. Looked up from germline, CDR1 is MGHDK and CDR2 is SYGVNS.

This chain connects TRBV28 to TRBJ1-2, with a weak D call TRBD1 (5 bases). CDR1 is MDHEN, CDR2 SYDVKM, per germline. The CDR3 runs to 13 residues. The V and J ends lost 4 bases and 2 bases respectively, with 8 bases between them. The CDR3 DNA sequence: TGTGCCAGCAGTTCGGGACTGAACTATGGCTACACCTTC. Its translation: CASSSGLNYGYTF.

This clone was recorded once. The chain has TRBV18 and TRBJ2-3; D gene uncertain. Germline V gene sequence: CDR1 KGHSH, CDR2 LQKENI. V shed 4 bases and J shed 8 bases, with 10 bases lying between them. The CDR3 spans 12 residues. CDR3 region: CASSLRFGTQYF. Written as DNA, the CDR3 is TGTGCCAGCTCACTGAGGTTCGGTACGCAGTATTTT.

This clone was seen only a few times. V usage is TRBV11-1 and J usage is TRBJ1-1; 9 nucleotides align to TRBD1. Trimming cost V 1 base and J 12 bases; bases outside gene matches: 6. Germline V CDR1 and CDR2: SGHAT, FQDESV (reference sequence). The CDR3 totals 13 residues. The CDR3 DNA sequence: TGTGCCAGCAGCTTAGAGGACAGGGGAACAACTTTCTTT. Encoded protein: CASSLEDRGTTFF.